This entry features one T cell receptor beta chain sequence. The sample belongs to a study of cytomegalovirus exposure and HLA in healthy donors. The CDR3 is 14 residues long. Germline assignment: CDR1 SGHDT and CDR2 YYEEEE. V lost 0 bases and J lost 0, with 7 bases in between. PCR employed 60 Vbeta and 13 Jbeta primers. The protocol was immunoSEQ multiplex PCR, while the TCRdb copy is restricted to in-frame clones and leaves out a portion. The sample has roughly 34,000 clones, and its top ten clones hold around 3.5%. The clonotype originates from a man aged 40-49 years in good health and CMV-seronegative. The chain is built from TRBV5-6 and TRBJ2-7; no definite D call. The material sequenced was PBMCs. CDR3 sequence: CASSLAMSSYEQYF. The DNA of the CDR3 is TGTGCCAGCAGCTTGGCCATGAGCTCCTACGAGCAGTACTTC.